These 5 T cell receptor beta chains originate from one sample sequenced in a study of technical replicates of blood from several donors (dated by TCRdb to about 2017). The library was made by the immunoSEQ multiplex PCR assay. This is the immuneACCESS table as TCRdb keeps it, with only in-frame sequences that have V and J called. A part of the clones is gone; compared with another copy, unresolved V genes explain less than half, and the rest is unexplained. Across this sample there are fewer than 100,000 clones, with 75% to 95% seen only once. Over 0.25% of the sample is in the top ten clones. The sequenced sample was T cells isolated from PBMCs. The source of these receptors is a human donor in good health.

V gene TRBV11-3 combines with J gene TRBJ2-1; tentative D call: TRBD2 (5 bases). Germline V lookup: CDR1 SGHNT, CDR2 YENEEA. The CDR3 spans 13 residues. V gave up 3 bases and J gave up 8 bases, with 11 bases separating them. CDR3 loop: CASSFTRSDEQFF. The CDR3 DNA is TGTGCCAGCAGCTTCACTAGAAGCGATGAGCAGTTCTTC.

J is TRBJ1-1 and V is TRBV19; D unclear. This CDR3 has 16 amino acids. V shed 1 base and J shed 0 bases, with 12 bases lying between them. Germline CDR1 reads LNHDA; CDR2 reads SQIVND (reference sequence). CDR3 amino acids: CASSIGFGVMNTEAFF. DNA for the CDR3: TGTGCCAGTAGTATAGGTTTCGGAGTTATGAACACTGAAGCTTTCTTT. Full variable domain (outside the CDR3, taken from reference TRBV19 and TRBJ1-1): DGGITQSPKYLFRKEGQNVTLSCEQNLNHDAMYWYRQDPGQGLRLIYYSQIVNDFQKGDIAEGYSVSREKKESFPLTVTSAQKNPTAFYLCASSIGFGVMNTEAFFGQGTRLTVV.

This clone has just one count. The rearrangement links TRBV30 to TRBJ2-5; D uncertain. Trimming took 5 bases from V and 6 from J, leaving 10 bases between them. CDR3 length equals 11 residues. The V gene's germline CDR1 is GTSNPN and CDR2 SVGIG (reference sequence). CDR3 residues: CAWDIGQTQYF. The CDR3 DNA reads as TGTGCCTGGGACATTGGGCAGACCCAGTACTTC.

This clone was seen once. V gene TRBV7-8 combines with J gene TRBJ1-1; 7 positions match TRBD1. This CDR3 has 12 residues. Germline V gene sequence: CDR1 SGHVS, CDR2 FQNEAQ. V lost 1 base to trimming and J lost 11 bases; unmatched junction nucleotides: 4. The CDR3 bases are TGTGCCAGCAGCTTAGATAGGGGGCGGGCTTTCTTT. Translation: CASSLDRGRAFF.

The chain has TRBV7-9 and TRBJ2-3, with D perhaps matching TRBD1 (5 bases). The V gene's germline CDR1 is SEHNR and CDR2 FQNEAQ (reference sequence). The CDR3 consists of 14 residues. V was pared by 5 bases and J by 0 bases, with 9 bases between. This CDR3 reads CASSVGASTDTQYF. The CDR3 DNA is TGTGCCAGCAGCGTAGGGGCTAGCACAGATACGCAGTATTTT. The full variable domain, rest sourced from reference TRBV7-9 and TRBJ2-3, is DTGVSQNPRHKITKRGQNVTFRCDPISEHNRLYWYRQTLGQGPEFLTYFQNEAQLEKSRLLSDRFSAERPKGSFSTLEIQRTEQGDSAMYLCASSVGASTDTQYFGPGTRLTVL.